This T cell receptor beta chain was found in a study of T cell changes during pregnancy in multiple sclerosis. V lost 1 base, J lost 9 bases, and 10 bases lay in between. The CDR3 length is 13 residues. Germline V CDR1 and CDR2: PRHDT, FYEKMQ (reference sequence). Here immunoSEQ multiplex PCR was the method, and the copy in TCRdb shows in-frame clones only, minus some. This sample has tens of thousands of clones; roughly 90% occur once, and the top ten carry 1.5% to 2%. The receptor's source is a female donor in good health, enrolled as a control in a pregnancy study. Material: peripheral blood, obtained in the first trimester of pregnancy. The chain combines TRBV13 with TRBJ2-1; possible D gene TRBD2, 6 bases. The CDR3 region is CASSLDNGGEQFF. The DNA of the CDR3 is TGTGCCAGCAGCTTAGATAACGGGGGTGAGCAGTTCTTC.